The 32 T cell receptor beta chains reported below all come from one sample, sequenced in a study of vaccination and CD4 T cells after COVID-19. Treatment reported: approximately nine-day PBMC culture with coronavirus spike peptide pools or control peptides (ViraFEST assay). Cultured CD4+ T-cell DNA underwent Oncomine TCR Beta short-read sequencing. TCRdb re-called the PCR reads through MiXCR, storing one row per CDR3 protein. The table shows approximately 24,000 distinct CDR3 sequences, with approximately 37% occurring only once. For these TCRs, the target antigens are not known. The material sequenced was CD4+ T cells from blood, cultured in vitro. All receptors derive from a human donor who had recovered from COVID-19.

This rearrangement joins TRBV7-2 to TRBJ1-5; D gene uncertain. Germline-derived CDR1 and CDR2 are SGHTA and FQGNSA. This CDR3 has 14 residues. V lost 1 base, J lost 3 bases, and 7 bases lay in between. This chain's CDR3 is CASSLDLANQPQHF. CDR3 nucleotide sequence: TGTGCCAGCAGCTTAGATCTTGCCAATCAGCCCCAGCATTTT.

The rearrangement uses TRBV5-5 and TRBJ1-5; D is perhaps TRBD1 (5 bases). Germline CDR1 SGHKS, CDR2 YYEKEE (reference sequence). The V end was cut by 0 bases, the J end by 6 bases, with 19 bases between. The CDR3 contains 17 residues. CDR3 bases: TGTGCCAGCAGCTTGGGGCTAGGAGGGGCAGGAGGTCAGCCCCAGCATTTT. This gives the protein CASSLGLGGAGGQPQHF.

This chain links TRBV5-8 with TRBJ1-1, with D unclear. The ends were cut back, 2 bases at V and 5 bases at J, with 7 bases in the middle. CDR1 is SGHTS and CDR2 is YDEGEE in the germline V gene. The CDR3 extends over 12 amino acids. The CDR3 loop is CASSFLGTEAFF. CDR3 DNA: TGTGCCAGCAGCTTCCTAGGTACTGAAGCTTTCTTT.

The genes are TRBV10-3 and TRBJ2-1; D unclear. The CDR3 is 11 amino acids. V was clipped by 4 bases and J by 7 bases, with 5 bases between them. In germline, CDR1 is ENHRY, CDR2 SYGVKD. The CDR3 DNA sequence: TGTGCCATCAGTGGTCATAATGAGCAGTTCTTC. Amino acid sequence: CAISGHNEQFF.

J is TRBJ2-7 and V is TRBV11-2; D unclear. Germline CDR1 is SGHAT and CDR2 is FQNNGV. With 7 bases removed from V and 9 bases from J, the gap between germline ends came to 13 bases. The length of the CDR3 is 11 residues. The chain's CDR3 is CASTTGGRQYF. The CDR3 region has the DNA TGTGCCAGCACCACGGGCGGTCGGCAGTACTTC.

This clonotype has more than one count but fewer than ten. The chain joins TRBV2 to TRBJ2-3, with TRBD2 as a possible D gene (6 bases). Trimming took 1 base from V and 4 from J, leaving 9 bases between them. The CDR3 is 14 amino acids. CDR1 and CDR2 (germline): SNHLY, FYNNEI. The CDR3 is CASSEGRGADTQYF. As DNA, the CDR3 is TGTGCCAGCAGTGAAGGGAGGGGAGCAGATACGCAGTATTTT.

The chain joins TRBV10-3 to TRBJ2-1, with D uncertain. The V gene lost 0 bases and the J gene lost 2 bases, with 5 bases spanning the gap. This CDR3 contains 14 residues. Germline CDR1 and CDR2: ENHRY and SYGVKD. DNA for the CDR3: TGTGCCATCAGTGAGTCGGTTACCTACAATGAGCAGTTCTTC. This sequence encodes CAISESVTYNEQFF.

The chain recombines TRBV28 with TRBJ2-7, with 9 bases aligning to TRBD1. CDR1 and CDR2 from the germline V gene are MDHEN and SYDVKM. The CDR3 spans 15 residues. With 5 bases clipped from V and 2 bases from J, the junction kept 7 bases outside the gene matches. The CDR3 reads CASSPLGTGPYEQYF. DNA for the CDR3: TGTGCCAGCAGTCCTCTCGGGACAGGGCCCTACGAGCAGTACTTC. Supplemented by reference TRBV28 and TRBJ2-7, the full variable domain reads DVKVTQSSRYLVKRTGEKVFLECVQDMDHENMFWYRQDPGLGLRLIYFSYDVKMKEKGDIPEGYSVSREKKERFSLILESASTNQTSMYLCASSPLGTGPYEQYFGPGTRLTVT.

This sequence joins TRBV7-9 and TRBJ1-1; TRBD1 might be the D (5 bases). Germline lookup yields CDR1 SEHNR and CDR2 FQNEAQ (reference sequence). This CDR3 is built from 17 residues. The V end was cut by 0 bases, the J end by 3 bases, with 17 bases between. CDR3 amino acids: CASSLARWGGDDTEAFF. The DNA of the CDR3 is TGTGCCAGCAGCTTAGCGCGGTGGGGGGGTGATGACACTGAAGCTTTCTTT.

Only a few counts were recorded for this clonotype. The rearrangement joins TRBV10-1 to TRBJ1-5, with 11 bases identical to TRBD1. Looked up from germline, CDR1 is WNHNN and CDR2 is SYGVQD (reference sequence). The junction had 14 bases not matched to a gene; V was cut back by 0 bases and J by 4 bases. This CDR3 spans 20 amino acids. Written as DNA, the CDR3 is TGCGCCAGCAGTGAGTCGATGGTAGGACAGGGGGCTCGTTCAAATCAGCCCCAGCATTTT. The encoded protein is CASSESMVGQGARSNQPQHF.

This clonotype was found a few times. The J gene is TRBJ1-1, the V gene TRBV6-1, with 11 bases lining up with TRBD1. V shed 5 bases and J 5 bases; nucleotides not matched to a gene: 10. This CDR3 has 16 residues. Germline lookup yields CDR1 MNHNS and CDR2 SASEGT. The CDR3: CASSPGTGGSLTEAFF. In DNA, the CDR3 is TGTGCCAGCAGTCCCGGGACAGGGGGAAGTTTGACTGAAGCTTTCTTT.

This clonotype showed up just a few times. The rearrangement joins TRBV19 to TRBJ2-2, with D perhaps matching TRBD1 or TRBD2 (5 bases each). The V end was cut by 6 bases, the J end by 4 bases, with 9 bases between. From germline, CDR1 is LNHDA and CDR2 SQIVND (reference sequence). The CDR3 is 13 amino acids. This CDR3 is CASRGRSTGELFF. DNA for the CDR3: TGTGCCAGTAGGGGACGCTCCACCGGGGAGCTGTTTTTT. Using reference TRBV19 and TRBJ2-2 for the parts outside the CDR3, the full variable domain is DGGITQSPKYLFRKEGQNVTLSCEQNLNHDAMYWYRQDPGQGLRLIYYSQIVNDFQKGDIAEGYSVSREKKESFPLTVTSAQKNPTAFYLCASRGRSTGELFFGEGSRLTVL.

The sample holds a few counts of this clonotype. The chain recombines TRBV10-3 with TRBJ2-1, with TRBD2 matching 10 bases. Germline V gene data show CDR1 as ENHRY and CDR2 as SYGVKD. The length of the CDR3 is 14 residues. Trimming took 10 bases from V and 4 from J; bases not matched to a gene: 7. The CDR3 loop reads CATTSSGGYNEQFF. As DNA, the CDR3 is TGTGCCACTACGTCTAGCGGGGGATACAATGAGCAGTTCTTC.

This clonotype was seen a few times. This chain connects TRBV2 to TRBJ1-5; D unresolved. The CDR3 spans 14 residues. The V and J ends lost 2 bases and 4 bases respectively, with 9 bases between them. Germline CDR1 is SNHLY and CDR2 is FYNNEI. This chain's CDR3 is CASSELSGNQPQHF. The CDR3 DNA reads as TGTGCCAGCAGTGAATTGTCGGGAAATCAGCCCCAGCATTTT.

This clonotype came up a few times. The V gene is TRBV7-6, the J gene TRBJ1-5; D uncertain. From germline, CDR1 is SGHVS and CDR2 FNYEAQ. CDR3 size: 13 residues. The ends were cut back, 5 bases at V and 7 bases at J, with 12 bases in the middle. The CDR3 DNA reads as TGTGCCAGCAGCGTGACGGGCGTGCAGCCCCAGCATTTT. Its protein is CASSVTGVQPQHF. Full variable domain (outside the CDR3, taken from reference TRBV7-6 and TRBJ1-5): GAGVSQSPRYKVTKRGQDVALRCDPISGHVSLYWYRQALGQGPEFLTYFNYEAQQDKSGLPNDRFSAERPEGSISTLTIQRTEQRDSAMYRCASSVTGVQPQHFGDGTRLSIL.

The J gene is TRBJ2-7, the V gene TRBV7-7, with D possibly being TRBD1 or TRBD2 (5 bases each). The germline CDR1 and CDR2 sequences are SSHAT and FNYEAQ (reference sequence). The V and J ends lost 5 bases and 3 bases respectively, with 11 bases between them. This CDR3 is 13 amino acids long. The CDR3 here is CASSMGRYYEQYF. CDR3 in DNA: TGTGCCAGCAGCATGGGACGGTACTACGAGCAGTACTTC.

In this sample, this clonotype turned up a few times. The CDR3 reads CASSTPDREETQYF. The CDR3 bases are TGTGCCAGCAGTACGCCGGACAGGGAAGAGACCCAGTACTTC. This sequence joins TRBV28 and TRBJ2-5, with 8 bases identical to TRBD1. V lost 5 bases to trimming and J lost 3 bases; unmatched junction nucleotides: 5. The V gene's germline CDR1 is MDHEN and CDR2 SYDVKM. The CDR3 length is 14 residues.

The chain recombines TRBV6-1 with TRBJ1-2; no clear D. Trimming shortened V by 6 bases and J by 5 bases, and 7 bases separated the two germline ends. The CDR3 is 11 amino acids. Germline values: CDR1 MNHNS, CDR2 SASEGT. The CDR3 bases are TGTGCCAGCAGCCAAGGGTATGGCTACACCTTC. Translated: CASSQGYGYTF.

This chain joins TRBV5-4 and TRBJ1-2, with 10 bases lining up with TRBD1. The V gene end was trimmed by 4 bases and the J gene end by 7 bases; junction bases not matched to a gene: 10. The CDR3 length is 15 residues. From germline, CDR1 is SGHNT and CDR2 YYREEE (reference sequence). The CDR3 loop reads CASSTPGQGKGGYTF. The CDR3 bases are TGTGCCAGCAGCACCCCGGGACAGGGGAAGGGTGGCTACACCTTC.

The chain carries TRBV27 and TRBJ1-6, with TRBD1 identical over 10 bases. V lost 6 bases to trimming and J lost 5 bases; unmatched junction nucleotides: 7. Germline V CDR1 and CDR2: MNHEY, SMNVEV (reference sequence). The CDR3 runs to 16 residues. The CDR3 here is CASRLSGTGDNSPLHF. CDR3 sequence (DNA): TGTGCCAGCAGACTCTCCGGGACAGGGGATAATTCACCCCTCCACTTT.

This clonotype was found a few times. V is TRBV6-2 or TRBV6-3 and J is TRBJ2-2; the D is unclear. CDR1 is MNHEY, CDR2 SVGEGT, per germline. V was clipped by 5 bases and J by 5 bases, with 15 bases between them. This CDR3 comprises 15 residues. The CDR3 reads CASSTGRILTGELFF. CDR3 nucleotides: TGTGCCAGCAGTACCGGACGGATACTGACCGGGGAGCTGTTTTTT.

A few counts support this clonotype. The genes are TRBV20-1 and TRBJ1-5; possibly TRBD1 for D (5 bases). V was shortened by 0 bases and J by 4 bases, with 13 bases between the two germline ends. The length of the CDR3 is 15 residues. Germline V gives CDR1 DFQATT, CDR2 SNEGSKA (reference sequence). The CDR3 protein is CSARDRRRGNQPQHF. CDR3 sequence (DNA): TGCAGTGCTAGAGATCGTAGGAGGGGAAATCAGCCCCAGCATTTT.

This clonotype has only a few counts. The chain couples TRBV7-2 to TRBJ2-1, with 13 bases identical to TRBD2. This CDR3 is 17 amino acids long. The germline gives CDR1 SGHTA, CDR2 FQGNSA. V lost 5 bases and J lost 8; bases outside the gene matches: 12. CDR3 DNA sequence: TGTGCCAGCAGCAGGAGGACTAGCGGGAGACGTGAGGATGAGCAGTTCTTC. It specifies CASSRRTSGRREDEQFF. Combining the CDR3 with reference TRBV7-2 and TRBJ2-1 gives the whole variable domain GAGVSQSPSNKVTEKGKDVELRCDPISGHTALYWYRQSLGQGLEFLIYFQGNSAPDKSGLPSDRFSAERTGGSVSTLTIQRTQQEDSAVYLCASSRRTSGRREDEQFFGPGTRLTVL.

This sequence joins TRBV29-1 and TRBJ2-2; D may be TRBD1 (6 bases). Trimming removed 4 bases at V and 0 bases at J, with 12 bases between. The CDR3 is made up of 15 amino acids. Looked up from germline, CDR1 is SQVTM and CDR2 is ANQGSEA. In DNA, the CDR3 is TGCAGCGTTGTTCTCGGGACAACGAACACCGGGGAGCTGTTTTTT. It translates to CSVVLGTTNTGELFF.

CDR3 sequence (DNA): TGTGCCACCAGTGATTACCCGCGGACGGGTGAGCAGTTCTTC. Residues: CATSDYPRTGEQFF. The chain couples TRBV24-1 to TRBJ2-1, with D hard to call. This CDR3 has 14 amino acids. Trimming cost V 2 bases and J 9 bases, with 13 bases left between them. In germline, CDR1 is KGHDR, CDR2 SFDVKD.

This clonotype showed up just a few times. The chain is built from TRBV12-3 or TRBV12-4 and TRBJ1-6; D uncertain. The CDR3 contains 14 residues. V lost 3 bases and J lost 10, with 13 bases in between. The CDR3 reads CASSFLVQSSPLHF. The CDR3 DNA sequence: TGTGCCAGCAGTTTTCTAGTCCAGTCCTCACCCCTCCACTTT.

The chain couples TRBV20-1 to TRBJ2-7; a possible D gene is TRBD2 (5 bases). The germline V gene has CDR1 DFQATT and CDR2 SNEGSKA (reference sequence). CDR3 length equals 12 residues. Trimming took off 6 bases at V and 3 bases at J, with 12 bases between the two ends. This chain's CDR3 is CSASGLHYEQYF. The DNA of the CDR3 is TGCAGTGCGAGTGGACTTCACTACGAGCAGTACTTC.

This rearrangement joins TRBV5-1 to TRBJ2-5; 11 positions agree with TRBD2. This CDR3 contains 16 residues. V lost 4 bases and J lost 4; bases outside the gene matches: 9. Germline V CDR1 and CDR2: SGHRS, YFSETQ. As DNA, the CDR3 is TGCGCCAGCAGCGACGGGGGTCTAGCGGGGGGAGAGACCCAGTACTTC. Translated: CASSDGGLAGGETQYF.

The chain recombines TRBV28 with TRBJ2-7; D unresolved. This CDR3 region has 13 residues. CDR1 and CDR2 (germline): MDHEN, SYDVKM. V lost 3 bases and J 3 bases, leaving 9 bases between the germline ends. The CDR3 DNA reads as TGTGCCAGCAGTTTCAATGACCGCTACGAGCAGTACTTC. Translated: CASSFNDRYEQYF.

This chain links TRBV20-1 with TRBJ1-6; no clear D gene. V shed 1 base and J shed 8 bases, with 9 bases lying between them. The length of the CDR3 is 13 residues. Germline V gene data show CDR1 as DFQATT and CDR2 as SNEGSKA (reference sequence). CDR3 protein: CSARVSFDSPLHF. CDR3 nucleotide sequence: TGCAGTGCTAGAGTTTCGTTCGATTCACCCCTCCACTTT.

The chain has TRBV5-1 and TRBJ2-7; D may be TRBD2 (5 bases). In germline, CDR1 is SGHRS, CDR2 YFSETQ. The V end was cut by 4 bases, the J end by 5 bases, with 19 bases between. This CDR3 is 15 amino acids long. CDR3 sequence (DNA): TGCGCCAGCAGCCCACTCGCGGGTATGGCAGACGAGCAGTACTTC. It is translated as CASSPLAGMADEQYF.

J is TRBJ1-1 and V is TRBV12-3 or TRBV12-4; 10 bases fit TRBD1. Unmatched junction bases numbered 3, after V lost 7 bases and J lost 1 base. The CDR3 runs to 14 residues. The CDR3 loop is CASTRTGGNTEAFF. CDR3 sequence (DNA): TGTGCCAGCACCAGGACAGGGGGGAACACTGAAGCTTTCTTT.